This TCR beta chain was captured in a study of blood T cell repertoires in COVID-19. Libraries were prepared by immunoSEQ multiplex PCR; TCRdb keeps only in-frame clonotypes and omits some of them. Of 120,000 to 150,000 clones in the sample, 80% to 85% were seen once. This clone appeared a single time. This TCR came from a man between 40 and 49 years old with acute COVID-19. Sequenced sample: PBMCs or T cells enriched from blood (not recorded which).

CDR3 amino acids: CASSPPIGGRAGTGELFF. The CDR3 DNA sequence: TGTGCCAGCTCACCACCTATCGGCGGGAGGGCCGGCACCGGGGAGCTGTTTTTT. The J gene is TRBJ2-2, the V gene TRBV18; 9 positions agree with TRBD2. In germline, CDR1 is KGHSH, CDR2 LQKENI. The CDR3 contains 18 residues. V lost 0 bases and J lost 4; bases outside the gene matches: 9. Full variable domain (outside the CDR3, taken from reference TRBV18 and TRBJ2-2): NAGVMQNPRHLVRRRGQEARLRCSPMKGHSHVYWYRQLPEEGLKFMVYLQKENIIDESGMPKERFSAEFPKEGPSILRIQQVVRGDSAAYFCASSPPIGGRAGTGELFFGEGSRLTVL.